Reported below is one T cell receptor beta chain. Its cognate antigen is unknown. This entry belongs to a study of cytomegalovirus exposure and HLA in healthy donors. Study results and caveats: Equally common other TCR beta chains were less clonally expanded than HLA-associated ones, a later analysis found.

The PCR made use of 60 Vbeta and 13 Jbeta primers. Sequenced by immunoSEQ multiplex PCR; TCRdb stores in-frame clones only, minus some. The table shows around 110,000 clones, with 50% to 75% occurring only once. The CDR3 runs 17 residues. From germline, CDR1 is SEHNR and CDR2 FQNEAQ (reference sequence). V gave up 0 bases and J gave up 0 bases; unmatched junction bases: 5. The chain carries TRBV7-9 and TRBJ1-5, with TRBD1 identical over 7 bases. This clonotype originated in a woman aged 40 to 49 in good health and CMV-seropositive. The material sequenced was PBMCs. In nucleotides, the CDR3 is TGTGCCAGCAGCTTAGCAAGGGACAGCAGTAGCAATCAGCCCCAGCATTTT. This gives the protein CASSLARDSSSNQPQHF.